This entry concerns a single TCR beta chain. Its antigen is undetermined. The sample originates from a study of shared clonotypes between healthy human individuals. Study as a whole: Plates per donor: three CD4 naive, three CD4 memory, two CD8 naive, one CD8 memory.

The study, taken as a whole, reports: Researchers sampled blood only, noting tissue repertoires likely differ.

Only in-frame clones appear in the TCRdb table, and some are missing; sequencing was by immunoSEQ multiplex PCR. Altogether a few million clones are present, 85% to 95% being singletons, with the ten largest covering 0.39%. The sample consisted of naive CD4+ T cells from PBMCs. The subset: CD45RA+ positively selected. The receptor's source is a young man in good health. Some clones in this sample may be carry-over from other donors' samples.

CDR3 nucleotide sequence: TGTGCCTGGAGGACCCGGGTAGGGACTAGCGGACTTTCTAGCACAGATACGCAGTATTTT. Translating gives CAWRTRVGTSGLSSTDTQYF. The chain uses TRBV30 and TRBJ2-3; 11 bases match TRBD2. CDR3 length: 20 residues. With V trimmed by 3 bases and J by 0 bases, 17 bases remained unmatched. Germline CDR1 is GTSNPN and CDR2 is SVGIG (reference sequence).